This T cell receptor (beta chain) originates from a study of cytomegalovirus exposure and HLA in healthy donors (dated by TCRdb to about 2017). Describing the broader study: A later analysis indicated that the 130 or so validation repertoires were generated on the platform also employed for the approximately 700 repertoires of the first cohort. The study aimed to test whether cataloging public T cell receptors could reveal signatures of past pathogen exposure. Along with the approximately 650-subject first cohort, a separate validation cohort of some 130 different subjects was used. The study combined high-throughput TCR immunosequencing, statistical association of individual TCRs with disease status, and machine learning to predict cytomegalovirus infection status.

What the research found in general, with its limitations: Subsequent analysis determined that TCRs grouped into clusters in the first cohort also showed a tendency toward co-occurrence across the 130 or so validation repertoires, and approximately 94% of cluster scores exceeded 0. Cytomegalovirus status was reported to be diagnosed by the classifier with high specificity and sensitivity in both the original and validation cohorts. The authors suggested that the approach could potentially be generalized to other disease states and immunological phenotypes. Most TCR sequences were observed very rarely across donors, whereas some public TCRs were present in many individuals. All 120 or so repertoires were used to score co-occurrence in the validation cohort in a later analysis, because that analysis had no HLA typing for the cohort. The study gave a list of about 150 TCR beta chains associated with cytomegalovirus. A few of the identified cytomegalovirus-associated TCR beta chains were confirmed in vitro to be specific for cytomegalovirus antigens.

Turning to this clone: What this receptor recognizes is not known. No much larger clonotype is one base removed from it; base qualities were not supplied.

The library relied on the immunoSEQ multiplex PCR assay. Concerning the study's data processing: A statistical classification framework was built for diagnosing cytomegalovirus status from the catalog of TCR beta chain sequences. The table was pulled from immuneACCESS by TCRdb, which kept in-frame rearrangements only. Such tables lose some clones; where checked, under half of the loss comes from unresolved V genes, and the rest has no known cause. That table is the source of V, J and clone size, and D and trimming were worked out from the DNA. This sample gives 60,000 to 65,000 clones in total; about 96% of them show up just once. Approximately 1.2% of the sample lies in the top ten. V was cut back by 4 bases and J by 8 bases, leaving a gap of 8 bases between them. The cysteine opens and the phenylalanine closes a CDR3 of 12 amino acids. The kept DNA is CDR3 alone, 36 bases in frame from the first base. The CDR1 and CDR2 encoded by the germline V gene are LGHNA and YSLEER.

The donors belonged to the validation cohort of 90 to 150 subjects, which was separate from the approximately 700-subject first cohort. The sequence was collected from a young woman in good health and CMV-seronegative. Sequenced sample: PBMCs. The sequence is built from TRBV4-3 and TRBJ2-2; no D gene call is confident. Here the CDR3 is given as CASSPRRGELFF. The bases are TGCGCCAGCAGCCCGCGGCGTGGGGAGCTGTTTTTT.